A selection of T cell receptor beta chains follows, all from one sample in a study of T cell responses to AZD1222 COVID-19 vaccine. This table comes from immunoSEQ multiplex PCR, and its TCRdb copy is limited to in-frame clones, with some not included. The sample carries 15,000 to 20,000 clones, around 82% recorded once. The specimen comprised peripheral blood, sampled 28 days after the second AZD1222 dose. The receptors shown here come from an adult who received the AZD1222 COVID-19 vaccine. Both conserved end residues are part of each CDR3.

cdr3_aa: CASSPPGAASNEKLFF; j_call: TRBJ1-4; v_call: TRBV7-2
cdr3_aa: CASSLRASTSGRGNEQFF; j_call: TRBJ2-1; v_call: TRBV7-9
cdr3_aa: CASSVPLAGDYEQYF; j_call: TRBJ2-7; v_call: TRBV5-1
cdr3_aa: CASSLDLWREKSYEQYF; j_call: TRBJ2-7; v_call: TRBV11-3
cdr3_aa: CASSLPQGPEQFF; j_call: TRBJ2-1; v_call: TRBV28
cdr3_aa: CASSPPDSLELFF; j_call: TRBJ2-2; v_call: TRBV5-1
cdr3_aa: CASSPRLGDRVDEQFF; j_call: TRBJ2-1; v_call: TRBV5-5
cdr3_aa: CASTARNEQFF; j_call: TRBJ2-1; v_call: TRBV19
cdr3_aa: CASSQDTGTNTEAFF; j_call: TRBJ1-1; v_call: TRBV4-3
cdr3_aa: CSVLVQGSEQYF; j_call: TRBJ2-7; v_call: TRBV29-1
cdr3_aa: CASSIVGGESTDTQYF; j_call: TRBJ2-3; v_call: TRBV19
cdr3_aa: CSASRVDRGKNIQYF; j_call: TRBJ2-4; v_call: TRBV29-1
cdr3_aa: CASSIEPRYTEAFF; j_call: TRBJ1-1; v_call: TRBV19
cdr3_aa: CASSPQGHLRRTEAFF; j_call: TRBJ1-1; v_call: TRBV18
cdr3_aa: CASRKGQGGQPQHF; j_call: TRBJ1-5; v_call: TRBV28
cdr3_aa: CATRTGSIYEQYF; j_call: TRBJ2-7; v_call: TRBV10-2
cdr3_aa: CAISESMPQATRVEEQYF; j_call: TRBJ2-7; v_call: TRBV10-3
cdr3_aa: CASSEGLAVTYEQYF; j_call: TRBJ2-7; v_call: TRBV6-1
cdr3_aa: CASSTQVVRGNPYEQYF; j_call: TRBJ2-7; v_call: TRBV23-1
cdr3_aa: CASSIQGRAGELFF; j_call: TRBJ2-2; v_call: TRBV19
cdr3_aa: CASSLSGASGNTIYF; j_call: TRBJ1-3; v_call: TRBV5-1
cdr3_aa: CASSLLVQGAVYGYTF; j_call: TRBJ1-2; v_call: TRBV7-2